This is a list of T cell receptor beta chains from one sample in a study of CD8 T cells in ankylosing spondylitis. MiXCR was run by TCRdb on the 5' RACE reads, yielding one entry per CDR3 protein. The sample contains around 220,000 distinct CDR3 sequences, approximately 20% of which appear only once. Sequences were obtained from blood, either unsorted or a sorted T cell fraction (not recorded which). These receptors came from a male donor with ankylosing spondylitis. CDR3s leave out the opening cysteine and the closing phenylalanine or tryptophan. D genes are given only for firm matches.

CDR3 protein: ASSEVEWGRWAF; D gene: -; CDR3 length: 12; V gene: TRBV25-1; J gene: TRBJ1-1
CDR3 protein: ASSIDPAGGEQY; D gene: -; CDR3 length: 12; V gene: TRBV19; J gene: TRBJ2-7
CDR3 protein: ASSSGVGNTEAF; D gene: -; CDR3 length: 12; V gene: TRBV7-3; J gene: TRBJ1-1
CDR3 protein: ASSLLLTDTQY; D gene: -; CDR3 length: 11; V gene: TRBV27; J gene: TRBJ2-3
CDR3 protein: ASSEFGQGSYEQY; D gene: TRBD1; CDR3 length: 13; V gene: TRBV10-2; J gene: TRBJ2-7
CDR3 protein: AYGGLRYEQY; D gene: -; CDR3 length: 10; V gene: TRBV30; J gene: TRBJ2-7
CDR3 protein: SVYGQVDSPHAHEQY; D gene: TRBD1; CDR3 length: 15; V gene: TRBV29-1; J gene: TRBJ2-7
CDR3 protein: ASSVGQGGQYEQY; D gene: TRBD1; CDR3 length: 13; V gene: TRBV9; J gene: TRBJ2-7
CDR3 protein: ASSTRQNENEQY; D gene: -; CDR3 length: 12; V gene: TRBV28; J gene: TRBJ2-7
CDR3 protein: ATGGPMNTEAF; D gene: -; CDR3 length: 11; V gene: TRBV7-9; J gene: TRBJ1-1
CDR3 protein: AWSVYMNTEAF; D gene: -; CDR3 length: 11; V gene: TRBV30; J gene: TRBJ1-1
CDR3 protein: ASSRLAKTGELF; D gene: TRBD2; CDR3 length: 12; V gene: TRBV4-1; J gene: TRBJ2-2
CDR3 protein: ASRERDTGELF; D gene: -; CDR3 length: 11; V gene: TRBV27; J gene: TRBJ2-2
CDR3 protein: SARDLGGTYNEQF; D gene: -; CDR3 length: 13; V gene: TRBV20-1; J gene: TRBJ2-1
CDR3 protein: ASSSNPTYNEQF; D gene: -; CDR3 length: 12; V gene: TRBV7-6; J gene: TRBJ2-1
CDR3 protein: ASVRGYTGELF; D gene: -; CDR3 length: 11; V gene: TRBV7-9; J gene: TRBJ2-2
CDR3 protein: ASSLVQTDFEQY; D gene: -; CDR3 length: 12; V gene: TRBV5-1; J gene: TRBJ2-7
CDR3 protein: ASSVFWTSTYEQY; D gene: -; CDR3 length: 13; V gene: TRBV9; J gene: TRBJ2-7
CDR3 protein: ASSLTGKGYEQY; D gene: -; CDR3 length: 12; V gene: TRBV27; J gene: TRBJ2-7
CDR3 protein: ASNTEMAQETQY; D gene: -; CDR3 length: 12; V gene: TRBV12-3/TRBV12-4; J gene: TRBJ2-5
CDR3 protein: ATRSGETQY; D gene: -; CDR3 length: 9; V gene: TRBV24-1; J gene: TRBJ2-5
CDR3 protein: ASSYLGTYNEQF; D gene: -; CDR3 length: 12; V gene: TRBV6-2/TRBV6-3; J gene: TRBJ2-1
CDR3 protein: ASSYGAGDREQY; D gene: TRBD2; CDR3 length: 12; V gene: TRBV6-2/TRBV6-3; J gene: TRBJ2-7
CDR3 protein: SATDYYGYT; D gene: -; CDR3 length: 9; V gene: TRBV20-1; J gene: TRBJ1-2
CDR3 protein: ASSPGLDRGYGYT; D gene: TRBD1; CDR3 length: 13; V gene: TRBV27; J gene: TRBJ1-2
CDR3 protein: ASSELAGGATETQY; D gene: TRBD2; CDR3 length: 14; V gene: TRBV25-1; J gene: TRBJ2-5
CDR3 protein: ATSRAGVNTEAF; D gene: -; CDR3 length: 12; V gene: TRBV15; J gene: TRBJ1-1
CDR3 protein: ASSFGSFVTEAF; D gene: -; CDR3 length: 12; V gene: TRBV5-5; J gene: TRBJ1-1
CDR3 protein: ASTPDVRGNGYT; D gene: -; CDR3 length: 12; V gene: TRBV12-3/TRBV12-4; J gene: TRBJ1-2
CDR3 protein: ASSFTGLNEQF; D gene: -; CDR3 length: 11; V gene: TRBV27; J gene: TRBJ2-1
CDR3 protein: ASGHHPQH; D gene: -; CDR3 length: 8; V gene: TRBV19; J gene: TRBJ1-5
CDR3 protein: ASRRLAGLETYEQY; D gene: TRBD2; CDR3 length: 14; V gene: TRBV27; J gene: TRBJ2-7
CDR3 protein: ASSSSTLEQY; D gene: -; CDR3 length: 10; V gene: TRBV5-6; J gene: TRBJ2-7
CDR3 protein: ASYTTRGYT; D gene: -; CDR3 length: 9; V gene: TRBV12-3/TRBV12-4; J gene: TRBJ1-2
CDR3 protein: ASSQGTISGLAGDVSYNEQF; D gene: TRBD2; CDR3 length: 20; V gene: TRBV4-1; J gene: TRBJ2-1
CDR3 protein: ASSQEDRANTEAF; D gene: TRBD1; CDR3 length: 13; V gene: TRBV4-1; J gene: TRBJ1-1
CDR3 protein: SAPSGGSSYNEQF; D gene: TRBD2; CDR3 length: 13; V gene: TRBV20-1; J gene: TRBJ2-1
CDR3 protein: ASSPVGTSGSYTQY; D gene: TRBD2; CDR3 length: 14; V gene: TRBV28; J gene: TRBJ2-3
CDR3 protein: ASSLVGYNTEAF; D gene: -; CDR3 length: 12; V gene: TRBV7-9; J gene: TRBJ1-1
CDR3 protein: ASSLALAETTDTQY; D gene: TRBD2; CDR3 length: 14; V gene: TRBV5-6; J gene: TRBJ2-3
CDR3 protein: ASSVVGAPLGRGQETQY; D gene: -; CDR3 length: 17; V gene: TRBV9; J gene: TRBJ2-5
CDR3 protein: ASSQGSRLAGTTDTQY; D gene: TRBD2; CDR3 length: 16; V gene: TRBV4-1; J gene: TRBJ2-3
CDR3 protein: ASSESAYEQY; D gene: -; CDR3 length: 10; V gene: TRBV25-1; J gene: TRBJ2-7
CDR3 protein: ASSLTDRAYEQY; D gene: -; CDR3 length: 12; V gene: TRBV3-1; J gene: TRBJ2-7
CDR3 protein: ASSEQGVEGEAF; D gene: TRBD1; CDR3 length: 12; V gene: TRBV12-3/TRBV12-4; J gene: TRBJ1-1
CDR3 protein: ASSLRPGQDYEQY; D gene: -; CDR3 length: 13; V gene: TRBV28; J gene: TRBJ2-7
CDR3 protein: ASSAQGTSFRELF; D gene: -; CDR3 length: 13; V gene: TRBV7-9; J gene: TRBJ2-2
CDR3 protein: ASSQRERTYEQY; D gene: TRBD2; CDR3 length: 12; V gene: TRBV4-1; J gene: TRBJ2-7